This entry lists 28 T cell receptor beta chains sequenced from one sample in a study of blood T cells in healthy people across ages. The authors ran a second PCR of about 7 to 11 cycles using a sample-barcoded 5' primer and a J-beta primer mix. A single record per CDR3 protein comes from TCRdb applying MiXCR to the 5' RACE reads. The table includes 1.5 million to 2 million distinct CDR3 sequences, roughly 28% detected once. The sample consisted of blood. Source of these receptors: a woman in her thirties in good health.

V is TRBV7-9 and J is TRBJ2-3, with unresolved D. The ends were cut back, 6 bases at V and 5 bases at J, with 6 bases in the middle. Germline assignment: CDR1 SEHNR and CDR2 FQNEAQ (reference sequence). The CDR3 length is 11 residues. Here the CDR3 DNA reads TGTGCCAGCAGACACCAAGATACGCAGTATTTT. This encodes CASRHQDTQYF. Together with reference TRBV7-9 and TRBJ2-3, the CDR3 gives the full variable domain: DTGVSQNPRHKITKRGQNVTFRCDPISEHNRLYWYRQTLGQGPEFLTYFQNEAQLEKSRLLSDRFSAERPKGSFSTLEIQRTEQGDSAMYLCASRHQDTQYFGPGTRLTVL.

This clonotype was counted a few times. This chain uses TRBV4-2 with TRBJ1-1; a possible D gene is TRBD1 (6 bases). V was shortened by 3 bases and J by 1 base, with 12 bases between the two germline ends. Germline V gene sequence: CDR1 LGHNA, CDR2 YNFKEQ. This CDR3 has 15 residues. The CDR3 region is CASSQSTGPNTEAFF. CDR3 nucleotide sequence: TGTGCCAGCAGCCAGTCGACAGGCCCGAACACTGAAGCTTTCTTT.

This clonotype has a handful of counts. The chain employs TRBV4-1 and TRBJ2-2; 11 nucleotides line up with TRBD2. There are 18 residues in the CDR3. Trimming cost V 4 bases and J 1 base; bases outside gene matches: 8. CDR1 MGHRA and CDR2 YSYEKL come from the germline V gene. The CDR3 DNA is TGCGCCAGCAGCCCTACTAGCGGGGGCCGAGGGAACACCGGGGAGCTGTTTTTT. Its translation is CASSPTSGGRGNTGELFF.

Many counts were recorded for this clonotype. The genes are TRBV28 and TRBJ2-7; the D is unclear. With 4 bases removed from V and 3 bases from J, the gap between germline ends came to 10 bases. The CDR3 totals 13 residues. CDR1 MDHEN and CDR2 SYDVKM come from the germline V gene. The CDR3: CASSSGFFYEQYF. The CDR3 bases are TGTGCCAGCAGTTCTGGTTTTTTCTACGAGCAGTACTTC.

DNA of the CDR3: TGTGCCAGCAGTTACTTCGAGAGCGGGTTAAACACAGATACGCAGTATTTT. Its protein is CASSYFESGLNTDTQYF. The chain combines TRBV6-6 with TRBJ2-3; maybe TRBD2 (6 bases). The CDR3 runs 17 residues. Trimming removed 1 base at V and 2 bases at J, with 16 bases between. Germline CDR1 and CDR2: MNHNY and SVGAGI (reference sequence).

The J gene is TRBJ1-1, the V gene TRBV20-1, with D possibly TRBD1 on 6 matching bases. CDR3 length: 14 residues. In germline, CDR1 is DFQATT, CDR2 SNEGSKA (reference sequence). Trimming removed 3 bases from V and 5 bases from J, with 16 bases in between. The CDR3 DNA follows: TGCAGTGCTAGCCGTGGGGGGCGGAGAACTGAAGCTTTCTTT. Its protein product is CSASRGGRRTEAFF.

This chain links TRBV10-3 with TRBJ2-1, with TRBD2 matching 11 bases. Germline CDR1 ENHRY, CDR2 SYGVKD. This CDR3 is 19 amino acids long. J was trimmed by 0 bases and V by 3 bases; bases with no gene match: 10. CDR3 residues: CAISETVAGGKSSYNEQFF. The CDR3, as DNA: TGTGCCATCAGTGAAACGGTAGCGGGGGGGAAGAGCTCCTACAATGAGCAGTTCTTC.

This clonotype was seen a handful of times. The chain employs TRBV4-2 and TRBJ2-3, with 10 bases that match TRBD2. Germline V gene lookup returns CDR1 LGHNA and CDR2 YNFKEQ. V shed 1 base and J 3 bases; nucleotides not matched to a gene: 10. The CDR3 has 18 residues. This CDR3 is CASSQALGASGGTDTQYF. In DNA form, the CDR3 reads TGTGCCAGCAGCCAAGCCCTGGGGGCTAGCGGGGGAACAGATACGCAGTATTTT.

This clonotype was counted between two and nine times. DNA for the CDR3: TGCGCCAGCAGCCAAGATACTGGCAGTCAAAGGGGAAAACTGTTTTTT. Protein sequence: CASSQDTGSQRGKLFF. The rearrangement joins TRBV4-1 to TRBJ1-4, with D possibly matching TRBD1 (5 bases). The germline gives CDR1 MGHRA, CDR2 YSYEKL. Trimming pared 0 bases from V and 10 bases from J, leaving 18 bases between. CDR3 length equals 16 residues.

This clonotype has only a few counts. The chain uses TRBV20-1 and TRBJ2-1; 8 nucleotides match TRBD2. The junction had 10 bases not matched to a gene; V was cut back by 3 bases and J by 6 bases. The CDR3 spans 15 residues. Germline V gives CDR1 DFQATT, CDR2 SNEGSKA (reference sequence). In DNA form, the CDR3 reads TGCAGTGCTAGCGGAGAGGAAGCGGGAGTCAATGAGCAGTTCTTC. Its translation: CSASGEEAGVNEQFF.

The chain combines TRBV6-2 or TRBV6-3 with TRBJ1-3; D is perhaps TRBD1 (5 bases). The CDR3 loop spans 11 amino acids. CDR1 is MNHEY and CDR2 is SVGEGT in the germline V gene. V dropped 6 bases and J dropped 9 bases, with 9 bases sitting between them. CDR3 amino acids: CASRRQSTIYF. Here the CDR3 DNA reads TGTGCCAGCAGACGACAGTCCACCATATATTTT.

This clonotype was seen repeatedly, ten times or more. The rearrangement uses TRBV13 and TRBJ2-1; unclear D gene. Deletions cut 5 bases from V and 5 bases from J, with 16 bases between. Germline values: CDR1 PRHDT, CDR2 FYEKMQ (reference sequence). This CDR3 region has 15 residues. CDR3 sequence reads: CASSAAAGPHNEQFF. In DNA form, the CDR3 reads TGTGCCAGCAGCGCCGCCGCCGGGCCTCACAATGAGCAGTTCTTC.

Only a few counts were recorded for this clonotype. This sequence joins TRBV7-2 and TRBJ2-5, with TRBD2 matching over 9 bases. The V gene end was trimmed by 6 bases and the J gene end by 5 bases; junction bases not matched to a gene: 7. Looked up from germline, CDR1 is SGHTA and CDR2 is FQGNSA. The CDR3 spans 14 residues. CDR3 nucleotide sequence: TGTGCCAGCAGAGGCGGGAGGGCGCGGGAGACCCAGTACTTC. Protein: CASRGGRARETQYF.

This clonotype was detected ten times or more. The chain recombines TRBV20-1 with TRBJ2-1; 11 nucleotides match TRBD2. V shed 1 base, J shed 6 bases, and the junction held 2 bases outside the gene matches. The germline V gene has CDR1 DFQATT and CDR2 SNEGSKA (reference sequence). The CDR3 covers 14 residues. This CDR3 reads CSARAGLAANEQFF. In DNA form, the CDR3 reads TGCAGTGCTAGAGCGGGACTAGCGGCCAATGAGCAGTTCTTC.

DNA of the CDR3: TGTGCCAGCAGCTTAGTACAGGGGGCGGGAACTGAAGCTTTCTTT. It specifies CASSLVQGAGTEAFF. The genes are TRBV7-2 and TRBJ1-1; 9 nucleotides match TRBD1. J gave up 5 bases and V 1 base, and 5 bases lay outside the gene matches. The CDR3 contains 15 residues. Per germline, CDR1 SGHTA and CDR2 FQGNSA.

This clonotype has ten or more counts. The chain couples TRBV18 to TRBJ2-7; D possibly matches TRBD1 or TRBD2 (5 bases each). This CDR3 contains 14 residues. Germline CDR1 and CDR2: KGHSH and LQKENI. V was cut by 3 bases and J by 5 bases, with 14 bases left in between. The CDR3 nucleotides are TGTGCCAGCTCACCGGGGATGACAGCGGACGAGCAGTACTTC. It specifies CASSPGMTADEQYF.

The chain uses TRBV20-1 and TRBJ1-1, with TRBD1 matching over 9 bases. Germline V gene data show CDR1 as DFQATT and CDR2 as SNEGSKA (reference sequence). Germline trimming cut 3 bases from V and 3 bases from J; bases unmatched to any gene: 2. This CDR3 comprises 13 residues. The CDR3 spells CSASGDRDTEAFF. The CDR3 bases are TGCAGTGCTAGCGGGGACAGGGACACTGAAGCTTTCTTT.

This clonotype was seen only a few times. This could be a read error, since a much larger clone is one nucleotide away. The chain combines TRBV6-1 with TRBJ2-5; 7 bases map to TRBD2. This CDR3 is 14 amino acids long. J gave up 11 bases and V 4 bases, and 13 bases lay outside the gene matches. The germline gives CDR1 MNHNS, CDR2 SASEGT. CDR3: CASSVSGRHNEQYF. DNA for the CDR3: TGTGCCAGCAGTGTTAGCGGGCGTCATAATGAGCAGTACTTC.

This clonotype was found a few times. The rearrangement links TRBV6-2 or TRBV6-3 to TRBJ1-2; D call uncertain. Germline loops: CDR1 MNHEY, CDR2 SVGEGT. The V and J ends lost 3 bases and 4 bases respectively, with 6 bases between them. The CDR3 contains 12 residues. CDR3 in DNA: TGTGCCAGCAGTTATTCCCGCTATGGCTACACCTTC. Protein product: CASSYSRYGYTF.

This clonotype was counted only a few times. The chain is built from TRBV28 and TRBJ1-1; D is unclear. V lost 7 bases to trimming and J lost 7 bases, with 13 bases between them. The CDR3 is made up of 12 amino acids. Germline CDR1 is MDHEN and CDR2 is SYDVKM. The CDR3 nucleotides read TGTGCCAGCAAAGAAGCGAAGATTGAAGCTTTCTTT. Its protein product is CASKEAKIEAFF.

This clonotype was counted many times. This chain links TRBV4-1 with TRBJ1-2; D perhaps matches TRBD1 (5 bases). V was clipped by 4 bases and J by 6 bases, with 21 bases between them. The CDR3 length is 16 residues. In germline, CDR1 is MGHRA, CDR2 YSYEKL. DNA of the CDR3: TGCGCCAGCAGCCGAATTCGGGGGACCGAAAATCATGGCTACACCTTC. Its protein is CASSRIRGTENHGYTF.

This clonotype was detected many times. DNA of the CDR3: TGTGCCAGCAGCGTAGAGACAGGGAGGGCAATTGGCTATGGCTACACCTTC. Residues: CASSVETGRAIGYGYTF. The chain recombines TRBV9 with TRBJ1-2; 7 bases align to TRBD1. The germline V gene has CDR1 SGDLS and CDR2 YYNGEE. V was pared by 0 bases and J by 4 bases, with 12 bases of the junction left unmatched. The CDR3 is 17 residues long.

The chain links TRBV10-2 to TRBJ2-1, with D tentatively TRBD2 (5 bases). CDR3 length: 18 amino acids. Trimming left V 7 bases short and J 2 bases short, with 24 bases between. Looked up from germline, CDR1 is WSHSY and CDR2 is SAAADI. The CDR3 here is CASTSGLRAGGAYNEQFF. For the CDR3, the DNA is TGCGCCAGCACGTCGGGGTTGAGGGCGGGTGGTGCCTACAATGAGCAGTTCTTC.

In regard to this clonotype: No conserved phenylalanine or tryptophan is present at the end of the CDR3, so a read error is the likely explanation. The rearrangement joins TRBV5-1 to TRBJ2-5; maybe TRBD2 (6 bases). Germline CDR1 SGHRS, CDR2 YFSETQ. The CDR3 has 17 residues. The CDR3 loop is CASSQNGLAYYQEAQYY. CDR3 DNA: TGCGCCAGCAGCCAGAATGGCCTAGCGTACTATCAAGAGGCCCAGTACTAC.

This clonotype was counted at least ten times. The chain combines TRBV7-3 with TRBJ2-1; 8 nucleotides line up with TRBD1. CDR1 and CDR2 from the germline V gene are SGHTA and FQGTGA. Germline trimming cut 5 bases from V and 7 bases from J; bases unmatched to any gene: 13. This CDR3 is built from 16 residues. Here the CDR3 reads CASSPTGRQGSNEQFF. In DNA, the CDR3 is TGTGCCAGCAGCCCCACAGGAAGACAGGGGTCAAATGAGCAGTTCTTC.

This clonotype has just a few counts. This chain uses TRBV20-1 with TRBJ2-1; 10 bases map to TRBD2. J was trimmed by 9 bases and V by 7 bases; bases with no gene match: 6. This CDR3 has 12 amino acids. The germline V gene encodes CDR1 DFQATT and CDR2 SNEGSKA (reference sequence). The CDR3 region has the DNA TGCAGTGTCAAGCGGGGGGGCTTTGAGCAGTTCTTC. It yields the protein CSVKRGGFEQFF.

The J gene is TRBJ1-5, the V gene TRBV7-9; D is unclear. The CDR3 has 12 residues. Trimming shortened V by 5 bases and J by 7 bases, and 9 bases separated the two germline ends. Germline CDR1 reads SEHNR; CDR2 reads FQNEAQ (reference sequence). The CDR3, as DNA: TGTGCCAGCAGCCTCTATAGGCAGCCCCAGCATTTT. It translates to CASSLYRQPQHF.

Only a few counts were recorded for this clonotype. The rearrangement joins TRBV9 to TRBJ2-4, with TRBD1 as a possible D gene (5 bases). The J call may not be correct, given that the DNA end is closer to TRBJ2-7. The CDR3 is 14 amino acids. Per the germline V gene, CDR1 is SGDLS and CDR2 is YYNGEE. CDR3 loop: CASSVEIQGDEQYF. Here the CDR3 DNA reads TGTGCCAGCAGCGTAGAGATCCAGGGTGACGAGCAGTACTTC.